The 30 T cell receptor beta chains below all came from one sample that was sequenced in a study of T-cell reconstitution after alpha-beta-depleted transplantation in children. TCRbeta library preparation incorporated unique molecular identifiers. TCRdb reprocessed the PCR reads via MiXCR and lists one record per CDR3 protein. The sample holds 250,000 to 400,000 distinct CDR3 sequences, roughly 21% seen once. Specimen: PBMCs, mostly from graft donor cells, collected 180 days after TCRalphabeta/CD19-depleted stem cell transplant. The receptors were gathered from a male patient between 10 and 17 years old who had a stem cell transplant for acute lymphoblastic leukemia, so the T cells may come from the graft donor.

The rearrangement joins TRBV27 to TRBJ1-1; TRBD1 aligns across 9 bases. Germline-derived CDR1 and CDR2 are MNHEY and SMNVEV (reference sequence). V gave up 3 bases and J gave up 1 base; unmatched junction bases: 12. The length of the CDR3 is 18 residues. The CDR3 coding sequence is TGTGCCAGCAGTTTGGATGGGGTACAGGGGGCAAGGAACACTGAAGCTTTCTTT. Amino acids: CASSLDGVQGARNTEAFF.

The chain recombines TRBV7-3 with TRBJ2-2, with TRBD1 as a possible D gene (5 bases). Trimming removed 3 bases from V and 3 bases from J, with 8 bases in between. CDR1 and CDR2 from the germline V gene are SGHTA and FQGTGA. CDR3 length: 14 residues. The CDR3 nucleotides read TGTGCCAGCAGCTTCAGGGCGGACACCGGGGAGCTGTTTTTT. Translating it yields CASSFRADTGELFF.

The V gene is TRBV5-1, the J gene TRBJ1-2; possible D gene TRBD1, 5 bases. Germline V CDR1 and CDR2: SGHRS, YFSETQ. The CDR3 is made up of 17 amino acids. V was shortened by 0 bases and J by 2 bases, with 17 bases between the two germline ends. Here the CDR3 DNA reads TGCGCCAGCAGCTTGGGCAGTGACAGCCGTAGAAACTATGGCTACACCTTC. Encoded protein: CASSLGSDSRRNYGYTF.

V gene TRBV5-1 combines with J gene TRBJ1-5, with no clear D. V was trimmed by 0 bases and J by 0 bases, leaving 7 bases between them. The CDR3 loop spans 15 amino acids. Germline-derived CDR1 and CDR2 are SGHRS and YFSETQ. CDR3 bases: TGCGCCAGCAGCTTGGACGGGCATAGCAATCAGCCCCAGCATTTT. Translation: CASSLDGHSNQPQHF.

This clonotype came up a few times. The chain uses TRBV4-1 and TRBJ2-3; 10 bases match TRBD2. CDR1 MGHRA and CDR2 YSYEKL come from the germline V gene. Trimming removed 0 bases from V and 5 bases from J; junction bases left unmatched: 5. The CDR3 contains 16 residues. This chain's CDR3 is CASSQDIAGGRDTQYF. In DNA, the CDR3 is TGCGCCAGCAGCCAAGATATAGCGGGAGGACGAGATACGCAGTATTTT.

This clonotype was seen a few times. The rearrangement uses TRBV5-1 and TRBJ1-3; D is undetermined. The germline V gene has CDR1 SGHRS and CDR2 YFSETQ. V was pared by 0 bases and J by 0 bases, with 7 bases between. The CDR3 loop spans 15 amino acids. CDR3 DNA: TGCGCCAGCAGCTTGGTGGAGCTCTCTGGAAACACCATATATTTT. It translates to CASSLVELSGNTIYF.

The CDR3 DNA follows: TGCGCCAGCAGCCAAGGCGGACGGGATAGGTGGGAGACCCAGTACTTC. Amino acids: CASSQGGRDRWETQYF. This rearrangement joins TRBV4-1 to TRBJ2-5; D may be TRBD2 (5 bases). Germline CDR1 and CDR2: MGHRA and YSYEKL. Trimming pared 1 base from V and 5 bases from J, leaving 17 bases between. The CDR3 has 16 residues.

This clonotype appeared a few times. The chain is built from TRBV4-1 and TRBJ2-1; 15 bases are a match to TRBD2. V was pared by 2 bases and J by 2 bases, with 10 bases of the junction left unmatched. CDR1 MGHRA and CDR2 YSYEKL come from the germline V gene. This CDR3 is 20 amino acids long. The CDR3 DNA sequence: TGCGCCAGCAGCCAACGCGGACTAGCGGGAGGGCCCTCTGCCTACAATGAGCAGTTCTTC. This codes for CASSQRGLAGGPSAYNEQFF.

The CDR3 loop reads CSDGDTLAYEQYF. The CDR3 DNA reads TGCAGTGATGGGGACACCTTGGCCTACGAGCAGTACTTC. The chain joins TRBV20-1 to TRBJ2-7, with D possibly TRBD1 on 6 matching bases. The CDR3 consists of 13 residues. Germline CDR1 DFQATT, CDR2 SNEGSKA (reference sequence). V was pared by 7 bases and J by 2 bases, with 15 bases between.

The chain recombines TRBV20-1 with TRBJ1-2; 7 nucleotides match TRBD1. The germline gives CDR1 DFQATT, CDR2 SNEGSKA (reference sequence). With V trimmed by 3 bases and J by 4 bases, 2 bases remained unmatched. The length of the CDR3 is 12 residues. The chain's CDR3 is CSASGTAYGYTF. DNA of the CDR3: TGCAGTGCTAGCGGGACAGCCTATGGCTACACCTTC.

This clonotype was seen a few times. The rearrangement uses TRBV4-1 and TRBJ2-2, with D perhaps matching TRBD1 (5 bases). Trimming cost V 5 bases and J 2 bases, with 18 bases left between them. The CDR3 runs to 17 residues. CDR1 is MGHRA and CDR2 is YSYEKL in the germline V gene. CDR3 residues: CASSYQADNGNTGELFF. The CDR3 nucleotides are TGCGCCAGCAGCTATCAGGCGGACAACGGCAACACCGGGGAGCTGTTTTTT.

The table lists this clonotype with a few counts. The chain recombines TRBV5-1 with TRBJ2-1; 7 bases line up with TRBD2. This CDR3 is built from 16 residues. Germline V gene lookup returns CDR1 SGHRS and CDR2 YFSETQ. Trimming removed 4 bases from V and 0 bases from J; junction bases left unmatched: 7. CDR3 DNA: TGCGCCAGCAGCGCAGCTCCTAGCGGCTCCTACAATGAGCAGTTCTTC. It encodes CASSAAPSGSYNEQFF.

The chain is built from TRBV27 and TRBJ2-7; D is perhaps TRBD1 (7 bases). Germline-derived CDR1 and CDR2 are MNHEY and SMNVEV (reference sequence). The V end lost 5 bases, the J end lost 2 bases, and 10 bases lay between the germline ends. This CDR3 contains 13 residues. The CDR3 loop is CASSTRGAYEQYF. The CDR3 DNA reads TGTGCCAGCAGTACCAGGGGGGCCTACGAGCAGTACTTC.

The rearrangement uses TRBV10-3 and TRBJ2-7, with 8 bases matching TRBD1. Germline assignment: CDR1 ENHRY and CDR2 SYGVKD. The V segment lost 3 bases and the J segment 3 bases; nucleotides outside the gene matches: 10. The CDR3 spans 16 residues. In nucleotides, the CDR3 is TGTGCCATCAGTGAAACGGACAGGGCTGCCGTCTACGAGCAGTACTTC. Its protein is CAISETDRAAVYEQYF.

This clonotype was detected a few times. This chain joins TRBV5-1 and TRBJ2-7, with D perhaps assigned TRBD1 or TRBD2 (7 bases each). This CDR3 has 16 residues. Germline lookup yields CDR1 SGHRS and CDR2 YFSETQ. The germline V and J ends were trimmed by 3 bases and 1 base, with 17 bases remaining between them. The DNA for the CDR3 is TGCGCCAGCAGCTGGGGGGGGACAGAAAAATCCTACGAGCAGTACTTC. Translation gives CASSWGGTEKSYEQYF.

There are a few counts of this clonotype. The V and J genes are TRBV20-1 and TRBJ2-3; a possible D gene is TRBD2 (6 bases). V gave up 3 bases and J gave up 6 bases, with 19 bases separating them. The CDR3 is 15 amino acids. Per the germline V gene, CDR1 is DFQATT and CDR2 is SNEGSKA (reference sequence). CDR3 residues: CSASGLERAGDTQYF. The DNA for the CDR3 is TGCAGTGCTAGTGGGTTGGAGCGGGCAGGTGATACGCAGTATTTT.

This clonotype showed up just a few times. V is TRBV18 and J is TRBJ2-7, with a possible D match to TRBD2 (5 bases). V was shortened by 2 bases and J by 2 bases, with 16 bases between the two germline ends. Germline V lookup: CDR1 KGHSH, CDR2 LQKENI. This CDR3 has 16 residues. The CDR3 sequence is CASSPSGSGNPYEQYF. The CDR3 DNA is TGTGCCAGCTCACCATCAGGTTCGGGAAACCCCTACGAGCAGTACTTC.

This clonotype was seen a few times. The rearrangement joins TRBV5-5 to TRBJ2-1, with 14 nucleotides matching TRBD2. Germline CDR1 is SGHKS and CDR2 is YYEKEE (reference sequence). V was clipped by 3 bases and J by 0 bases; unmatched bases: 5. This CDR3 spans 18 amino acids. CDR3 in amino acids: CASSWTSGRTISYNEQFF. CDR3 nucleotide sequence: TGTGCCAGCAGCTGGACTAGCGGGAGGACCATCTCCTACAATGAGCAGTTCTTC.

The chain uses TRBV6-5 and TRBJ2-1; maybe TRBD1 (5 bases). Between the trimmed V and J ends, which lost 4 bases and 3 bases, there was a span of 7 bases. The CDR3 extends over 13 amino acids. CDR1 is MNHEY, CDR2 SVGAGI, per germline. The CDR3 spells CASSLDNYNEQFF. As DNA, the CDR3 is TGTGCCAGCAGTTTGGACAACTACAATGAGCAGTTCTTC.

This clonotype was counted only a few times. J is TRBJ2-7 and V is TRBV10-3; tentative D call: TRBD1 (5 bases). This CDR3 is 15 amino acids long. Trimming left V 2 bases short and J 2 bases short, with 13 bases between. In germline, CDR1 is ENHRY, CDR2 SYGVKD. For the CDR3, the DNA is TGTGCCATCAGTGAGGGGTCAGGGCGCCCCTACGAGCAGTACTTC. Protein: CAISEGSGRPYEQYF.

The rearrangement uses TRBV27 and TRBJ1-1, with D possibly TRBD1 on 5 matching bases. From germline, CDR1 is MNHEY and CDR2 SMNVEV (reference sequence). Trimming left V 7 bases short and J 0 bases short, with 12 bases between. The CDR3 runs 14 residues. The CDR3 sequence is CASIQTALNTEAFF. The CDR3 nucleotides read TGTGCCAGCATCCAGACAGCCTTGAACACTGAAGCTTTCTTT.

This clonotype has just a few counts. V gene TRBV7-9 combines with J gene TRBJ2-1, with 9 bases matching TRBD2. This CDR3 is 17 amino acids long. Germline V gives CDR1 SEHNR, CDR2 FQNEAQ (reference sequence). V trimming: 1 base; J trimming: 4 bases; junction bases outside the gene matches: 8. This chain's CDR3 is CASSLEALTSGYNEQFF. CDR3 DNA sequence: TGTGCCAGCAGCTTAGAGGCGTTAACTAGCGGGTACAATGAGCAGTTCTTC.

There are many counts of this clonotype. The chain links TRBV5-1 to TRBJ2-2; 8 bases align to TRBD2. Trimming cost V 6 bases and J 8 bases; bases outside gene matches: 6. Germline V gene lookup returns CDR1 SGHRS and CDR2 YFSETQ. The CDR3 has 13 amino acids. CDR3 amino acids: CASNFLAGGELFF. The CDR3 coding sequence is TGCGCCAGCAACTTTTTAGCGGGAGGGGAGCTGTTTTTT.

The V call is TRBV5-1, the J call TRBJ2-6; D call uncertain. Germline loops: CDR1 SGHRS, CDR2 YFSETQ. This CDR3 has 16 amino acids. V was trimmed by 1 base and J by 0 bases, leaving 8 bases between them. This CDR3 is CASSLNGLSGANVLTF. As DNA, the CDR3 is TGCGCCAGCAGCTTGAACGGCCTCTCTGGGGCCAACGTCCTGACTTTC.

This clonotype showed up just a few times. CDR3 in amino acids: CASSKAADETSGPVDEQFF. For the CDR3, the DNA is TGTGCCAGCAGCAAAGCGGCGGATGAGACTAGCGGTCCTGTCGATGAGCAGTTCTTC. The chain has TRBV21-1 and TRBJ2-1; the table calls TRBD2, which could not be checked here. TRBV21-1 corresponds to a pseudogene. CDR3 length: 19 residues.

The gene calls are TRBV10-3 and TRBJ2-7, with unresolved D. Germline V gene data show CDR1 as ENHRY and CDR2 as SYGVKD. The CDR3 is made up of 12 amino acids. Trimming pared 3 bases from V and 1 base from J, leaving 4 bases between. For the CDR3, the DNA is TGTGCCATCAGTGACCGGTCCTACGAGCAGTACTTC. This translates into CAISDRSYEQYF.

This clonotype appeared many times. V usage is TRBV5-1 and J usage is TRBJ2-1, with TRBD2 matching 9 bases. With V trimmed by 7 bases and J by 9 bases, 17 bases remained unmatched. Germline loops: CDR1 SGHRS, CDR2 YFSETQ. The CDR3 runs 16 residues. CDR3: CASGPLKSGRFFEQFF. In DNA form, the CDR3 reads TGCGCCAGCGGTCCCTTAAAGAGCGGGAGGTTTTTTGAGCAGTTCTTC. Combining the CDR3 with reference TRBV5-1 and TRBJ2-1 gives the whole variable domain KAGVTQTPRYLIKTRGQQVTLSCSPISGHRSVSWYQQTPGQGLQFLFEYFSETQRNKGNFPGRFSGRQFSNSRSEMNVSTLELGDSALYLCASGPLKSGRFFEQFFGPGTRLTVL.

This clonotype showed up just a few times. J is TRBJ2-2 and V is TRBV20-1, with D possibly being TRBD2 (5 bases). CDR3 length: 14 amino acids. Germline V gene lookup returns CDR1 DFQATT and CDR2 SNEGSKA (reference sequence). V was shortened by 1 base and J by 0 bases, with 6 bases between the two germline ends. The CDR3 sequence: CSARAGSNTGELFF. The CDR3 DNA sequence: TGCAGTGCTAGAGCGGGGTCGAACACCGGGGAGCTGTTTTTT.

This clonotype turned up a few times. The rearrangement links TRBV7-9 to TRBJ2-1, with D possibly matching TRBD2 (6 bases). Germline V gene data show CDR1 as SEHNR and CDR2 as FQNEAQ (reference sequence). The CDR3 has 16 residues. Trimming pared 11 bases from V and 7 bases from J, leaving 27 bases between. CDR3 protein: CAGIAGRTLAVNEQFF. DNA of the CDR3: TGTGCCGGCATCGCGGGGCGGACTTTAGCGGTAAATGAGCAGTTCTTC.

A few counts support this clonotype. The V gene is TRBV20-1, the J gene TRBJ2-4; D remains unclear. V lost 1 base and J 0 bases, leaving 13 bases between the germline ends. The CDR3 extends over 16 amino acids. Per the germline V gene, CDR1 is DFQATT and CDR2 is SNEGSKA (reference sequence). The CDR3 reads CSARVGSLLAKNIQYF. CDR3 DNA: TGCAGTGCTAGAGTTGGGTCTTTACTAGCCAAAAACATTCAGTACTTC.